One and the same sample provided the 32 T cell receptor beta chains below, sequenced in a study of shared clonotypes between healthy human individuals. Assay used: immunoSEQ multiplex PCR; TCRdb lists only in-frame clones, some missing. The sample lists 2,500,000 or so clones; around 92% were seen once. Sequencing was carried out using naive CD4+ T cells from PBMCs. The subset is: CD45RA+ positively selected. The receptors derive from a man younger than 35 in good health. Some clones in this sample may be carry-over from other donors' samples.

V is TRBV28 and J is TRBJ2-5; TRBD2 is a possible D gene (5 bases). V was cut by 4 bases and J by 8 bases, with 11 bases left in between. This CDR3 comprises 12 residues. Germline V lookup: CDR1 MDHEN, CDR2 SYDVKM. For the CDR3, the DNA is TGTGCCAGCAGTTACGGGGATAGAACCCAGTACTTC. As protein: CASSYGDRTQYF.

The chain links TRBV7-8 to TRBJ2-1; 8 bases are shared with TRBD2. CDR1 and CDR2 from the germline V gene are SGHVS and FQNEAQ. Trimming took 1 base from V and 5 from J; bases not matched to a gene: 7. The CDR3 runs to 16 residues. The CDR3, as DNA: TGTGCCAGCAGCTTAGATACCGGGAGGGGGAACAATGAGCAGTTCTTC. Residues: CASSLDTGRGNNEQFF.

This clone was detected only a few times. The V call is TRBV30, the J call TRBJ1-1; TRBD1 is a possible D gene (5 bases). V dropped 3 bases and J dropped 6 bases, with 14 bases sitting between them. The germline CDR1 and CDR2 sequences are GTSNPN and SVGIG (reference sequence). This CDR3 region has 13 residues. CDR3 loop: CAWSTGVSPEAFF. The CDR3 DNA follows: TGTGCCTGGAGCACAGGTGTCTCCCCTGAAGCTTTCTTT.

The gene calls are TRBV7-2 and TRBJ1-1, with D possibly being TRBD1 (5 bases). Trimming took 5 bases from V and 1 from J, leaving 17 bases between them. CDR1 and CDR2 (germline): SGHTA, FQGNSA. The length of the CDR3 is 16 residues. The DNA of the CDR3 is TGTGCCAGCAGCCGGACAAACAACTACGGGAACACTGAAGCTTTCTTT. It translates to CASSRTNNYGNTEAFF.

Concerning this clone: Other DNA variants within this sample encode the same CDR3. The genes are TRBV7-9 and TRBJ2-7, with 7 positions matching TRBD1. Germline CDR1 reads SEHNR; CDR2 reads FQNEAQ (reference sequence). The junction had 3 bases not matched to a gene; V was cut back by 4 bases and J by 0 bases. This CDR3 has 14 residues. For the CDR3, the DNA is TGTGCCAGCAGCTCGACAGGGTCCTCCTACGAGCAGTACTTC. Protein sequence: CASSSTGSSYEQYF.

V gene TRBV11-2 combines with J gene TRBJ1-4; 11 nucleotides align to TRBD1. The CDR3 contains 17 residues. Germline trimming cut 2 bases from V and 8 bases from J; bases unmatched to any gene: 10. Germline CDR1 SGHAT, CDR2 FQNNGV. CDR3 residues: CASSLSPGDRGKEKLFF. CDR3 DNA sequence: TGTGCCAGCAGCTTATCGCCGGGGGACAGGGGGAAAGAAAAACTGTTTTTT. The complete variable domain, with remaining parts taken from reference TRBV11-2 and TRBJ1-4, reads EAGVAQSPRYKIIEKRQSVAFWCNPISGHATLYWYQQILGQGPKLLIQFQNNGVVDDSQLPKDRFSAERLKGVDSTLKIQPAKLEDSAVYLCASSLSPGDRGKEKLFFGSGTQLSVL.

This rearrangement joins TRBV5-4 to TRBJ1-2; D is unclear. The CDR3 totals 14 residues. Deletions cut 1 base from V and 0 bases from J, with 7 bases between. The germline V gene encodes CDR1 SGHNT and CDR2 YYREEE (reference sequence). The chain's CDR3 is CASSLPGANYGYTF. The CDR3 DNA sequence: TGTGCCAGCAGCTTGCCTGGCGCTAACTATGGCTACACCTTC.

The chain recombines TRBV15 with TRBJ2-5; D is possibly TRBD1 (6 bases). CDR1 is LNHNV, CDR2 YYDKDF, per germline (reference sequence). The CDR3 covers 16 residues. V lost 1 base to trimming and J lost 1 base, with 13 bases between them. CDR3 coding DNA: TGTGCCACCAGCAGAGCCCGGGGACAAGCCCAAGAGACCCAGTACTTC. It specifies CATSRARGQAQETQYF.

Points on this clone: The identical CDR3 is also encoded by other nucleotide sequences in the sample. The chain recombines TRBV28 with TRBJ2-7; D is unresolved. Germline CDR1 reads MDHEN; CDR2 reads SYDVKM. The ends were cut back, 5 bases at V and 0 bases at J, with 5 bases in the middle. There are 12 residues in the CDR3. The CDR3 loop reads CASSLRSYEQYF. CDR3 nucleotide sequence: TGTGCCAGCAGTCTCCGCTCCTACGAGCAGTACTTC.

The chain joins TRBV7-2 to TRBJ2-2, with D tentatively TRBD2 (5 bases). Per germline, CDR1 SGHTA and CDR2 FQGNSA. The ends were cut back, 8 bases at V and 5 bases at J, with 15 bases in the middle. The CDR3 is 14 residues long. The CDR3 spells CASAPWTATGELFF. Written as DNA, the CDR3 is TGTGCCAGCGCCCCCTGGACTGCGACCGGGGAGCTGTTTTTT.

V is TRBV5-6 and J is TRBJ2-1, with D perhaps being TRBD1 or TRBD2 (5 bases each). Deletions cut 3 bases from V and 5 bases from J, with 15 bases between. Germline assignment: CDR1 SGHDT and CDR2 YYEEEE. The CDR3 loop spans 15 amino acids. The CDR3 DNA reads TGTGCCAGCAGCTGGGGAACCGGGGCCGACAATGAGCAGTTCTTC. Translating it yields CASSWGTGADNEQFF.

This rearrangement joins TRBV29-1 to TRBJ2-5, with a possible D match to TRBD1 (6 bases). Trimming removed 3 bases from V and 2 bases from J, with 13 bases in between. Germline V gene data show CDR1 as SQVTM and CDR2 as ANQGSEA. The CDR3 totals 14 residues. The CDR3 DNA sequence: TGCAGCGTTGAGAGGGGGTTAGGACAAGAGACCCAGTACTTC. It is translated as CSVERGLGQETQYF.

This clone was counted only a few times. The CDR3 region is CASSQDPRGEDYTF. CDR3 sequence (DNA): TGCGCCAGCAGCCAAGATCCCAGGGGGGAAGACTACACCTTC. The chain carries TRBV4-3 and TRBJ1-2; 7 nucleotides match TRBD1. The germline V gene encodes CDR1 LGHNA and CDR2 YSLEER. V was clipped by 0 bases and J by 10 bases; unmatched bases: 8. This CDR3 is built from 14 residues.

This clone occurred once. This chain uses TRBV28 with TRBJ1-4; weak D call: TRBD1 (6 bases). The CDR3 is made up of 15 amino acids. Germline loops: CDR1 MDHEN, CDR2 SYDVKM. V was pared by 3 bases and J by 3 bases, with 11 bases between. The CDR3 DNA is TGTGCCAGCAGTTTTCCGGGGGCAGCTAATGAAAAACTGTTTTTT. Residues: CASSFPGAANEKLFF.

The chain combines TRBV25-1 with TRBJ2-3; D unresolved. The CDR3 sequence is 11 residues long. With 3 bases removed from V and 6 bases from J, the gap between germline ends came to 4 bases. Germline V CDR1 and CDR2: MGHDK, SYGVNS. The CDR3 DNA sequence: TGTGCCAGCAGTGAGTTGGATACGCAGTATTTT. Its protein product is CASSELDTQYF. The full variable domain, rest sourced from reference TRBV25-1 and TRBJ2-3, is EADIYQTPRYLVIGTGKKITLECSQTMGHDKMYWYQQDPGMELHLIHYSYGVNSTEKGDLSSESTVSRIRTEHFPLTLESARPSHTSQYLCASSELDTQYFGPGTRLTVL.

This chain uses TRBV6-1 with TRBJ1-6; 7 nucleotides match TRBD1. The CDR3 covers 14 residues. The germline V gene has CDR1 MNHNS and CDR2 SASEGT. V was pared by 3 bases and J by 11 bases, with 7 bases of the junction left unmatched. The CDR3 loop is CASSETGLTAPLHF. DNA of the CDR3: TGTGCCAGCAGTGAGACAGGGCTGACGGCACCCCTCCACTTT.

The rearrangement links TRBV7-2 to TRBJ2-1; 15 bases fit TRBD2. Germline values: CDR1 SGHTA, CDR2 FQGNSA. The CDR3 covers 16 residues. The V and J ends lost 6 bases and 8 bases, in that order; junction bases with no gene match: 8. The CDR3 region has the DNA TGTGCCAGCAGACGGGGACTAGCGGGAGGCGGGGATGAGCAGTTCTTC. This translates into CASRRGLAGGGDEQFF.

For this clone: This same CDR3 is encoded by further DNA sequences in the sample. The V and J genes are TRBV4-1 and TRBJ2-3; D possibly corresponds to TRBD2 (7 bases). The germline V and J ends were trimmed by 0 bases and 12 bases, with 13 bases remaining between them. The germline gives CDR1 MGHRA, CDR2 YSYEKL. The CDR3 runs 13 residues. The CDR3 region is CASSQDRAGAQYF. CDR3 sequence (DNA): TGCGCCAGCAGCCAAGATAGGGCGGGGGCCCAGTATTTT.

The chain employs TRBV10-2 and TRBJ2-5, with D hard to call. The germline V and J ends were trimmed by 6 bases and 5 bases, with 10 bases remaining between them. The germline gives CDR1 WSHSY, CDR2 SAAADI. The CDR3 is made up of 12 amino acids. CDR3 amino acids: CASSIFRETQYF. In nucleotides, the CDR3 is TGCGCCAGCAGCATATTCAGGGAGACCCAGTACTTC.

V is TRBV29-1 and J is TRBJ2-7; D may be TRBD2 (6 bases). The CDR3 covers 12 residues. Deletions cut 6 bases from V and 4 bases from J, with 13 bases between. CDR1 SQVTM and CDR2 ANQGSEA come from the germline V gene. The CDR3 here is CSVVPGDYEQYF. The DNA for the CDR3 is TGCAGCGTGGTTCCGGGAGATTACGAGCAGTACTTC.

This clone was seen a single time. The J gene is TRBJ2-7, the V gene TRBV7-2; D not certain. This CDR3 comprises 12 residues. Germline V gene sequence: CDR1 SGHTA, CDR2 FQGNSA. V gave up 8 bases and J gave up 1 base, with 9 bases separating them. The DNA of the CDR3 is TGTGCCAGCGGGCAGTATTCCTACGAGCAGTACTTC. It is translated as CASGQYSYEQYF.

This chain joins TRBV6-6 and TRBJ2-7, with D possibly being TRBD2 (5 bases). The CDR3 spans 13 residues. With 6 bases removed from V and 3 bases from J, the gap between germline ends came to 12 bases. Germline V gene sequence: CDR1 MNHNY, CDR2 SVGAGI (reference sequence). Here the CDR3 DNA reads TGTGCCAGCAGCCTTCTAGCTCTCTACGAGCAGTACTTC. As protein: CASSLLALYEQYF.

The rearrangement joins TRBV18 to TRBJ2-7; a possible D gene is TRBD1 (6 bases). Germline V gene lookup returns CDR1 KGHSH and CDR2 LQKENI. The ends were cut back, 5 bases at V and 1 base at J, with 9 bases in the middle. The CDR3 runs to 13 residues. The chain's CDR3 is CASSNRDSYEQYF. Here the CDR3 DNA reads TGTGCCAGCTCAAACAGGGATTCCTACGAGCAGTACTTC.

V usage is TRBV19 and J usage is TRBJ1-5; perhaps TRBD1 as D (6 bases). The germline gives CDR1 LNHDA, CDR2 SQIVND (reference sequence). V was pared by 4 bases and J by 4 bases, with 11 bases between. The CDR3 consists of 14 residues. This chain's CDR3 is CASSRGADNQPQHF. The CDR3 DNA is TGTGCCAGTAGTAGGGGGGCGGATAATCAGCCCCAGCATTTT.

The gene calls are TRBV5-5 and TRBJ1-1; a weak D match, TRBD1 (5 bases). The V and J ends lost 4 bases and 1 base respectively, with 23 bases between them. The CDR3 totals 18 residues. From germline, CDR1 is SGHKS and CDR2 YYEKEE (reference sequence). The CDR3 protein is CASSPFPQGRGENTEAFF. The CDR3 nucleotides read TGTGCCAGCAGCCCGTTTCCCCAGGGTCGCGGAGAGAACACTGAAGCTTTCTTT. Looking up the rest from reference TRBV5-5 and TRBJ1-1 gives the full variable domain: DAGVTQSPTHLIKTRGQQVTLRCSPISGHKSVSWYQQVLGQGPQFIFQYYEKEERGRGNFPDRFSARQFPNYSSELNVNALLLGDSALYLCASSPFPQGRGENTEAFFGQGTRLTVV.

This chain joins TRBV12-5 and TRBJ1-1; a possible D gene is TRBD1 (5 bases). V lost 1 base and J lost 0, with 15 bases in between. Per germline, CDR1 LGHNT and CDR2 FRNRAP. The CDR3 runs 17 residues. The CDR3 protein is CASGLDRTGRVNTEAFF. DNA for the CDR3: TGTGCTAGTGGTTTGGATAGGACGGGACGGGTGAACACTGAAGCTTTCTTT.

This clone has a handful of counts. The chain uses TRBV5-1 and TRBJ1-4, with 9 bases aligning to TRBD1. V was clipped by 4 bases and J by 12 bases; unmatched bases: 10. The CDR3 has 14 amino acids. Germline V lookup: CDR1 SGHRS, CDR2 YFSETQ. CDR3 residues: CASSHPGQGRELFF. The CDR3 coding sequence is TGCGCCAGCAGCCATCCGGGACAGGGACGGGAACTGTTTTTT.

The V and J genes are TRBV19 and TRBJ2-3; TRBD2 matches at 8 bases. The CDR3 contains 14 residues. Germline CDR1 LNHDA, CDR2 SQIVND (reference sequence). J lost 0 bases, V lost 8 bases, and 4 bases had no gene match. In DNA form, the CDR3 reads TGTGCCAGTCGATTAGCGGGGAGCACAGATACGCAGTATTTT. This translates into CASRLAGSTDTQYF. Drawing the rest from reference TRBV19 and TRBJ2-3, the complete variable domain is DGGITQSPKYLFRKEGQNVTLSCEQNLNHDAMYWYRQDPGQGLRLIYYSQIVNDFQKGDIAEGYSVSREKKESFPLTVTSAQKNPTAFYLCASRLAGSTDTQYFGPGTRLTVL.

This clone was seen once. This chain uses TRBV6-5 with TRBJ1-2, with D perhaps TRBD1 (5 bases). The CDR3 sequence is 15 residues long. The V gene's germline CDR1 is MNHEY and CDR2 SVGAGI. The V end lost 2 bases, the J end lost 4 bases, and 14 bases lay between the germline ends. Written as DNA, the CDR3 is TGTGCCAGCAGTTACCAAGGGGTAGGGTTCTATGGCTACACCTTC. Protein: CASSYQGVGFYGYTF.

V is TRBV30 and J is TRBJ1-2, with D uncertain. V lost 4 bases and J 5 bases, leaving 23 bases between the germline ends. The germline gives CDR1 GTSNPN, CDR2 SVGIG (reference sequence). The CDR3 loop spans 16 amino acids. The CDR3 region has the DNA TGTGCCTGGATTCCCAATCTCGGCTGGGGAAAATATGGCTACACCTTC. Amino acid sequence: CAWIPNLGWGKYGYTF.

The V gene is TRBV30, the J gene TRBJ1-6; 9 nucleotides match TRBD1. This CDR3 is built from 15 residues. Trimming at V came to 4 bases and at J to 9 bases, leaving 10 bases not matched to a gene. Per germline, CDR1 GTSNPN and CDR2 SVGIG (reference sequence). CDR3 in amino acids: CAWNDETGGSSPLHF. For the CDR3, the DNA is TGTGCCTGGAACGACGAGACAGGGGGGAGTTCACCCCTCCACTTT.

This clone came up once. The rearrangement uses TRBV5-1 and TRBJ2-1; 10 nucleotides match TRBD2. CDR3 length: 14 amino acids. Germline V gives CDR1 SGHRS, CDR2 YFSETQ. The ends lost 4 bases at V and 9 bases at J; junction bases unmatched: 7. The CDR3 DNA is TGCGCCAGCAGCCGGGTAGCGGGAGGTTTTGAGCAGTTCTTC. Amino acids: CASSRVAGGFEQFF.